This T cell receptor beta chain is drawn from a study of blood T cell repertoires in COVID-19. Profiled with immunoSEQ multiplex PCR; TCRdb holds only in-frame clones, not every one. The data hold approximately 250,000 clones, with roughly nine tenths observed a single time. The TCR originated in a man aged 40-50 years with active or convalescent COVID-19. Sequenced: peripheral blood.

The CDR3 is CASSYWDSTEAFF. DNA for the CDR3: TGTGCCAGCAGTTATTGGGACAGCACTGAAGCTTTCTTT. The chain is built from TRBV6-5 and TRBJ1-1, with 7 bases lining up with TRBD1. CDR1 and CDR2 from the germline V gene are MNHEY and SVGAGI. J gave up 4 bases and V 3 bases, and 2 bases lay outside the gene matches. CDR3 length: 13 amino acids.